A single sample is the source of the 10 T cell receptor beta chains below, sequenced in a study of T-cell memory formation after mild COVID-19. TCRdb itself ran the 5' RACE reads through MiXCR, one entry per CDR3 protein. The sample contains about 180,000 distinct CDR3 sequences, 15% to 20% of which appear only once. What was sequenced was PBMCs or a T cell subset sorted from them (not recorded which). These TCRs come from an adult woman who had mild COVID-19 (a few samples of this study predate the infection). Cell type and time point are not known.

The chain combines TRBV3-1 with TRBJ2-7, with no clear D. The CDR3 has 16 residues. V dropped 5 bases and J dropped 3 bases, with 20 bases sitting between them. CDR1 is LGHDT and CDR2 is YNNKEL in the germline V gene (reference sequence). CDR3 loop: CASSSETPGRNYEQYF. DNA for the CDR3: TGTGCCAGCAGCTCAGAGACCCCAGGCAGGAACTACGAGCAGTACTTC.

This clonotype came up a few times. The V and J genes are TRBV29-1 and TRBJ1-1, with D possibly matching TRBD1 (6 bases). Germline V lookup: CDR1 SQVTM, CDR2 ANQGSEA. Trimming pared 8 bases from V and 2 bases from J, leaving 15 bases between. The length of the CDR3 is 13 residues. As DNA, the CDR3 is TGCAGCATGTCCGGACAGCTAAACACTGAAGCTTTCTTT. Translating gives CSMSGQLNTEAFF. Full variable domain (rest looked up from reference TRBV29-1 and TRBJ1-1): SAVISQKPSRDICQRGTSLTIQCQVDSQVTMMFWYRQQPGQSLTLIATANQGSEATYESGFVIDKFPISRPNLTFSTLTVSNMSPEDSSIYLCSMSGQLNTEAFFGQGTRLTVV.

The rearrangement links TRBV30 to TRBJ1-1, with D maybe TRBD1 (6 bases). The germline V and J ends were trimmed by 2 bases and 5 bases, with 9 bases remaining between them. The length of the CDR3 is 12 residues. CDR1 and CDR2 (germline): GTSNPN, SVGIG (reference sequence). The CDR3 sequence is CAWSRQGTEAFF. DNA for the CDR3: TGTGCCTGGAGTCGGCAGGGGACTGAAGCTTTCTTT. Full variable domain (rest looked up from reference TRBV30 and TRBJ1-1): SQTIHQWPATLVQPVGSPLSLECTVEGTSNPNLYWYRQAAGRGLQLLFYSVGIGQISSEVPQNLSASRPQDRQFILSSKKLLLSDSGFYLCAWSRQGTEAFFGQGTRLTVV.

Here the CDR3 DNA reads TGCGCCAGCAGCTTGTCTTACGGGACAGATTCCTACGAGCAGTACTTC. As protein: CASSLSYGTDSYEQYF. This sequence joins TRBV5-1 and TRBJ2-7; 7 positions agree with TRBD1. Germline V gives CDR1 SGHRS, CDR2 YFSETQ. The CDR3 consists of 16 residues. V shed 1 base, J shed 1 base, and the junction held 8 bases outside the gene matches.

CDR3 in DNA: TGTGCCAGCAGCCGGACACGCGATCAGCCCCAGCATTTT. It encodes CASSRTRDQPQHF. The chain uses TRBV7-8 and TRBJ1-5, with D possibly being TRBD1 (5 bases). From germline, CDR1 is SGHVS and CDR2 FQNEAQ. Trimming removed 5 bases from V and 5 bases from J, with 10 bases in between. This CDR3 is built from 13 residues.

This clonotype has just a few counts. J is TRBJ2-1 and V is TRBV19, with TRBD1 matching over 10 bases. V trimming: 3 bases; J trimming: 7 bases; junction bases outside the gene matches: 9. This CDR3 is built from 16 residues. Germline V lookup: CDR1 LNHDA, CDR2 SQIVND (reference sequence). The DNA for the CDR3 is TGTGCCAGTAGTATTTTCGCTAGGACAGGGGGAAATGAGCAGTTCTTC. This gives the protein CASSIFARTGGNEQFF. Full variable domain (missing parts from reference TRBV19 and TRBJ2-1): DGGITQSPKYLFRKEGQNVTLSCEQNLNHDAMYWYRQDPGQGLRLIYYSQIVNDFQKGDIAEGYSVSREKKESFPLTVTSAQKNPTAFYLCASSIFARTGGNEQFFGPGTRLTVL.

This sequence joins TRBV5-1 and TRBJ2-5; tentatively, D is TRBD1 (5 bases). Germline assignment: CDR1 SGHRS and CDR2 YFSETQ. V dropped 0 bases and J dropped 2 bases, with 11 bases sitting between them. The length of the CDR3 is 15 residues. CDR3 amino acids: CASSLDPGPQETQYF. The CDR3 DNA reads TGCGCCAGCAGCTTGGACCCAGGGCCTCAAGAGACCCAGTACTTC.

Only a few counts were recorded for this clonotype. The chain links TRBV6-2 or TRBV6-3 to TRBJ2-3; D remains ambiguous. Germline V gene data show CDR1 as MNHEY and CDR2 as SVGEGT. This CDR3 is built from 15 residues. The V and J ends lost 4 bases and 3 bases respectively, with 14 bases between them. The CDR3 is CASSSSLSRTDTQYF. In DNA, the CDR3 is TGTGCCAGCAGTTCTTCCTTGTCCAGGACAGATACGCAGTATTTT.

J is TRBJ2-7 and V is TRBV14; 7 nucleotides line up with TRBD1. Losses at the gene ends were 1 base for V and 2 bases for J; bases not matched to a gene: 2. The CDR3 runs to 14 residues. Looked up from germline, CDR1 is SGHDN and CDR2 is FVKESK. The CDR3 DNA reads as TGTGCCAGCAGCCAAGGCAGGGGGACCTACGAGCAGTACTTC. It translates to CASSQGRGTYEQYF. The full variable domain, with the rest looked up from reference TRBV14 and TRBJ2-7, is EAGVTQFPSHSVIEKGQTVTLRCDPISGHDNLYWYRRVMGKEIKFLLHFVKESKQDESGMPNNRFLAERTGGTYSTLKVQPAELEDSGVYFCASSQGRGTYEQYFGPGTRLTVT.

The V call is TRBV4-1, the J call TRBJ2-2; 8 nucleotides line up with TRBD2. The CDR3 is 19 amino acids. Germline CDR1 reads MGHRA; CDR2 reads YSYEKL. After removal of 1 base from V and 6 bases from J, the junction contained 16 bases not matched to a gene. Here the CDR3 reads CASSQVVAGSRRSAGELFF. The CDR3 bases are TGCGCCAGCAGCCAAGTAGTAGCGGGATCCCGACGGAGTGCCGGGGAGCTGTTTTTT.